These 3 T cell receptor beta chains were sequenced from one sample in a study of T cells after yellow fever vaccination. MiXCR was run by TCRdb on the 5' RACE reads, yielding one entry per CDR3 protein. The sample yields almost 600,000 distinct CDR3 sequences, about 14% seen once. The specimen was PBMCs, collected on the day of the yellow fever booster vaccination. These receptors originate from a man aged 25-45 years who received the YFV17D yellow fever vaccine.

The rearrangement joins TRBV28 to TRBJ2-7; D tentatively reads TRBD1 or TRBD2 (6 bases each). Trimming pared 6 bases from V and 2 bases from J, leaving 17 bases between. This CDR3 has 15 residues. Germline V lookup: CDR1 MDHEN, CDR2 SYDVKM. The CDR3 reads CASRGGGAETYEQYF. The CDR3 DNA reads as TGTGCCAGCAGGGGGGGCGGAGCAGAAACCTACGAGCAGTACTTC.

The rearrangement joins TRBV4-3 to TRBJ2-4, with TRBD1 matching over 7 bases. This CDR3 spans 14 amino acids. With V trimmed by 3 bases and J by 5 bases, 4 bases remained unmatched. Germline lookup yields CDR1 LGHNA and CDR2 YSLEER. DNA of the CDR3: TGCGCCAGCAGCCACGACAGGGCCCAAAACATTCAGTACTTC. This sequence encodes CASSHDRAQNIQYF.

This clonotype occurred a few times. The CDR3 sequence: CASSLRGASYNEQFF. Here the CDR3 DNA reads TGTGCCAGCAGCTTAAGGGGGGCCTCCTACAATGAGCAGTTCTTC. J is TRBJ2-1 and V is TRBV5-4; D tentatively reads TRBD1 or TRBD2 (6 bases each). CDR3 length equals 15 residues. Trimming shortened V by 2 bases and J by 0 bases, and 9 bases separated the two germline ends. Germline CDR1 is SGHNT and CDR2 is YYREEE (reference sequence).